The 26 T cell receptor beta chains below all came from one sample that was sequenced in a study of blood T cell repertoires in COVID-19 (dated by TCRdb to between 2020 and 2021). Library generation was performed with the immunoSEQ multiplex PCR assay. Entries here come from immuneACCESS through TCRdb and include only in-frame sequences with V and J called. Some clones fail to appear in such tables; in the studies checked, an unresolved V gene covers under half of the shortfall, and the cause of the remainder is unknown. The sample table shows 110,000 to 150,000 clones, and 80% are seen once. The biggest ten clones account for approximately 3.5% of the sample. The specimen was peripheral blood. The receptors originated from a man between 70 and 80 years old who had recovered from COVID-19.

CDR3 residues: CASSSRQVYSNQPQHF. As DNA, the CDR3 is TGTGCCAGCAGTTCCCGACAGGTGTATAGCAATCAGCCCCAGCATTTT. The J gene is TRBJ1-5, the V gene TRBV27, with D perhaps TRBD1 (6 bases). This CDR3 spans 16 amino acids. Trimming stripped 4 bases from V and 0 bases from J, with 13 bases between. The germline gives CDR1 MNHEY, CDR2 SMNVEV (reference sequence).

The chain links TRBV5-4 to TRBJ2-7; perhaps TRBD2 as D (7 bases). The CDR3 length is 15 residues. Germline V gives CDR1 SGHNT, CDR2 YYREEE (reference sequence). V was clipped by 3 bases and J by 5 bases, with 18 bases between them. The CDR3 DNA follows: TGTGCCAGCAGCTGGGGGGGCAGCTCCTTAAACGAGCAGTACTTC. This sequence encodes CASSWGGSSLNEQYF.

The CDR3 loop is CASSLDTGITNTGELFF. In nucleotides, the CDR3 is TGTGCCAGCAGCTTAGACACAGGGATTACGAACACCGGGGAGCTGTTTTTT. The rearrangement links TRBV7-2 to TRBJ2-2; D may be TRBD1 (6 bases). CDR3 length equals 17 residues. The germline V and J ends were trimmed by 1 base and 0 bases, with 12 bases remaining between them. Germline CDR1 and CDR2: SGHTA and FQGNSA.

The V gene is TRBV30, the J gene TRBJ2-5; 9 positions match TRBD2. CDR1 and CDR2 (germline): GTSNPN, SVGIG (reference sequence). The CDR3 extends over 18 amino acids. Germline trimming cut 3 bases from V and 0 bases from J; bases unmatched to any gene: 14. CDR3 residues: CAWRPVASGTGDQETQYF. DNA of the CDR3: TGTGCCTGGAGACCCGTAGCTAGCGGGACCGGGGACCAAGAGACCCAGTACTTC.

This clone was picked up a small number of times. The V and J genes are TRBV10-3 and TRBJ2-7; 7 bases line up with TRBD1. Germline values: CDR1 ENHRY, CDR2 SYGVKD. V dropped 7 bases and J dropped 4; count of bases not matched to a gene: 10. This CDR3 spans 14 amino acids. This CDR3 is CAIKGTEKGYEQYF. The CDR3 bases are TGTGCCATCAAGGGGACAGAAAAAGGATACGAGCAGTACTTC.

This chain joins TRBV4-1 and TRBJ2-7; 8 positions agree with TRBD2. The CDR3 is made up of 18 amino acids. The trim removed 1 base at V and 0 bases at J, leaving 11 bases unmatched. CDR1 is MGHRA, CDR2 YSYEKL, per germline. CDR3 region: CASSQVVAGPALSYEQYF. The CDR3 nucleotides read TGCGCCAGCAGCCAAGTGGTAGCGGGGCCCGCCCTCTCCTACGAGCAGTACTTC.

The V gene is TRBV27, the J gene TRBJ2-1; no firm D call. Germline CDR1 and CDR2: MNHEY and SMNVEV (reference sequence). The CDR3 is 12 amino acids. V was pared by 4 bases and J by 3 bases, with 4 bases between. The CDR3 bases are TGTGCCAGCAGTTCCTACTACAATGAGCAGTTCTTC. Its protein is CASSSYYNEQFF.

The J gene is TRBJ2-1, the V gene TRBV19, with 7 bases fitting TRBD1. The CDR3 length is 16 residues. J gave up 6 bases and V 7 bases, and 15 bases lay outside the gene matches. Germline values: CDR1 LNHDA, CDR2 SQIVND (reference sequence). The CDR3: CASTRRGGMGVNEQFF. CDR3 DNA: TGTGCCAGTACTCGGAGAGGGGGCATGGGGGTCAATGAGCAGTTCTTC.

The chain combines TRBV29-1 with TRBJ2-3; 9 nucleotides match TRBD2. Germline V CDR1 and CDR2: SQVTM, ANQGSEA. CDR3 length equals 15 residues. V gave up 4 bases and J gave up 1 base; unmatched junction bases: 6. Written as DNA, the CDR3 is TGCAGCGTTGGATATTCTAGCGGGGGCACAGATACGCAGTATTTT. This gives the protein CSVGYSSGGTDTQYF.

This chain links TRBV6-2 or TRBV6-3 with TRBJ1-2; perhaps TRBD1 as D (6 bases). V was shortened by 4 bases and J by 3 bases, with 15 bases between the two germline ends. The CDR3 consists of 15 residues. CDR1 and CDR2 from the germline V gene are MNHEY and SVGEGT. CDR3 amino acids: CASSSEQGPYYGYTF. DNA of the CDR3: TGTGCCAGCAGTTCTGAGCAGGGGCCCTACTATGGCTACACCTTC.

The chain links TRBV2 to TRBJ1-5; D may be TRBD1 (6 bases). The CDR3 is 13 residues long. The ends were cut back, 4 bases at V and 7 bases at J, with 11 bases in the middle. In germline, CDR1 is SNHLY, CDR2 FYNNEI. As DNA, the CDR3 is TGTGCCAGCAGTGTGAACAGGGTGCAGCCCCAGCATTTT. Translated, it gives CASSVNRVQPQHF.

This chain joins TRBV7-9 and TRBJ2-1, with TRBD2 identical over 9 bases. This CDR3 has 17 amino acids. V lost 1 base to trimming and J lost 3 bases; unmatched junction nucleotides: 7. CDR1 SEHNR and CDR2 FQNEAQ come from the germline V gene (reference sequence). The CDR3 nucleotides are TGTGCCAGCAGCTTAGTGGGGCTAGCGGGACTCTACAATGAGCAGTTCTTC. Translating gives CASSLVGLAGLYNEQFF.

This chain uses TRBV19 with TRBJ2-5; 13 bases line up with TRBD2. CDR1 LNHDA and CDR2 SQIVND come from the germline V gene (reference sequence). The CDR3 extends over 16 amino acids. Germline trimming cut 8 bases from V and 5 bases from J; bases unmatched to any gene: 11. The CDR3 reads CASSRTSGSYDETQYF. The CDR3 DNA reads as TGTGCCAGTTCCCGGACTAGCGGGAGTTATGATGAGACCCAGTACTTC.

The chain links TRBV4-1 to TRBJ2-7; 15 nucleotides line up with TRBD2. V shed 4 bases, J shed 4 bases, and the junction held 8 bases outside the gene matches. The CDR3 consists of 17 residues. The germline gives CDR1 MGHRA, CDR2 YSYEKL. CDR3: CASSRGLAGGSSYEQYF. The CDR3 DNA reads as TGCGCCAGCAGCCGGGGACTAGCGGGAGGCTCTTCATACGAGCAGTACTTC.

The chain recombines TRBV6-2 or TRBV6-3 with TRBJ2-1, with a tentative D call TRBD2 (5 bases). The V end lost 3 bases, the J end lost 5 bases, and 20 bases lay between the germline ends. Per the germline V gene, CDR1 is MNHEY and CDR2 is SVGEGT. The CDR3 is made up of 17 amino acids. CDR3 protein: CASSYTKVAPEDNEQFF. The CDR3 DNA reads TGTGCCAGCAGTTATACTAAGGTAGCGCCCGAAGACAATGAGCAGTTCTTC.

This chain links TRBV21-1 with TRBJ2-2; TRBD2 reflects the table's D call only, with no check against the DNA. TRBV21-1 is an annotated pseudogene. The CDR3 runs 18 residues. This CDR3 reads CASSKNFATSGNTGELFF. In DNA form, the CDR3 reads TGTGCCAGCAGCAAAAATTTTGCGACTAGCGGAAACACCGGGGAGCTGTTTTTT.

This chain joins TRBV5-1 and TRBJ2-3; D is possibly TRBD1 (5 bases). V lost 0 bases to trimming and J lost 4 bases, with 15 bases between them. Germline loops: CDR1 SGHRS, CDR2 YFSETQ. This CDR3 region has 16 residues. CDR3 in amino acids: CASSLVPQSRADTQYF. The CDR3 nucleotides read TGCGCCAGCAGCTTGGTACCGCAATCCAGGGCAGATACGCAGTATTTT. Looking up the rest from reference TRBV5-1 and TRBJ2-3 gives the full variable domain: KAGVTQTPRYLIKTRGQQVTLSCSPISGHRSVSWYQQTPGQGLQFLFEYFSETQRNKGNFPGRFSGRQFSNSRSEMNVSTLELGDSALYLCASSLVPQSRADTQYFGPGTRLTVL.

The CDR3 loop is CATSSFFGTLNSPLHF. The CDR3 bases are TGTGCCACCAGCAGTTTCTTCGGGACACTCAATTCACCCCTCCACTTT. The gene calls are TRBV15 and TRBJ1-6; D may be TRBD1 (6 bases). V was pared by 3 bases and J by 7 bases, with 16 bases between. CDR3 length: 16 amino acids. The germline gives CDR1 LNHNV, CDR2 YYDKDF (reference sequence).

The J gene is TRBJ1-5, the V gene TRBV19, with 7 bases lining up with TRBD1. V dropped 4 bases and J dropped 7; count of bases not matched to a gene: 22. The germline CDR1 and CDR2 sequences are LNHDA and SQIVND (reference sequence). The CDR3 is 19 amino acids. CDR3 coding DNA: TGTGCCAGTAGTACTGCCCCCGGGTTGATAACAGGGGTGAGACAGCCCCAGCATTTT. Amino acid sequence: CASSTAPGLITGVRQPQHF.

This sequence joins TRBV19 and TRBJ2-5; 7 bases fit TRBD1. Germline V gene sequence: CDR1 LNHDA, CDR2 SQIVND (reference sequence). The CDR3 contains 15 residues. With 10 bases clipped from V and 1 base from J, the junction kept 12 bases outside the gene matches. This chain's CDR3 is CATTDRARGQETQYF. The CDR3, as DNA: TGTGCCACCACAGACAGGGCTCGGGGCCAAGAGACCCAGTACTTC.

The chain recombines TRBV5-1 with TRBJ1-5, with TRBD1 matching over 7 bases. CDR1 is SGHRS, CDR2 YFSETQ, per germline. Trimming took 3 bases from V and 4 from J; bases not matched to a gene: 10. The CDR3 length is 16 residues. The CDR3 DNA sequence: TGCGCCAGCAGCTCGGAAGGGGGCGACTGGAATCAGCCCCAGCATTTT. Its protein is CASSSEGGDWNQPQHF.

The chain has TRBV12-5 and TRBJ2-1; 7 bases are shared with TRBD2. There are 14 residues in the CDR3. Germline V gives CDR1 LGHNT, CDR2 FRNRAP. Germline trimming cut 5 bases from V and 7 bases from J; bases unmatched to any gene: 8. CDR3 coding DNA: TGTGCTAGTGGTCGGGGGAGGGCCTTAAATGAGCAGTTCTTC. This sequence encodes CASGRGRALNEQFF. Combining the CDR3 with reference TRBV12-5 and TRBJ2-1 gives the whole variable domain DARVTQTPRHKVTEMGQEVTMRCQPILGHNTVFWYRQTMMQGLELLAYFRNRAPLDDSGMPKDRFSAEMPDATLATLKIQPSEPRDSAVYFCASGRGRALNEQFFGPGTRLTVL.

The rearrangement joins TRBV7-2 to TRBJ2-3; TRBD2 matches 12 bases. CDR3 length equals 16 residues. Germline CDR1 is SGHTA and CDR2 is FQGNSA. V dropped 5 bases and J dropped 1; count of bases not matched to a gene: 4. CDR3 bases: TGTGCCAGCAGCACCGGACTAGCGGGGCGCACAGATACGCAGTATTTT. Protein product: CASSTGLAGRTDTQYF.

This clone was counted between two and nine times. J is TRBJ1-2 and V is TRBV30; 7 bases line up with TRBD1. V trimming: 1 base; J trimming: 1 base; junction bases outside the gene matches: 9. The CDR3 has 16 residues. CDR1 is GTSNPN, CDR2 SVGIG, per germline (reference sequence). The CDR3 bases are TGTGCCTGGAGTGCTACCTCGGGACAGATTAACTATGGCTACACCTTC. This codes for CAWSATSGQINYGYTF.

J is TRBJ2-1 and V is TRBV19, with 9 bases lining up with TRBD2. The CDR3 extends over 15 amino acids. Losses at the gene ends were 5 bases for V and 9 bases for J; bases not matched to a gene: 11. Germline CDR1 LNHDA, CDR2 SQIVND (reference sequence). DNA for the CDR3: TGTGCCAGTAGTTTCGGGACTAGCCAAGCTCTTGAGCAGTTCTTC. Protein sequence: CASSFGTSQALEQFF.

V and J are TRBV19 and TRBJ1-5; D is perhaps TRBD1 (5 bases). Trimming took 7 bases from V and 3 from J, leaving 19 bases between them. The germline CDR1 and CDR2 sequences are LNHDA and SQIVND (reference sequence). The CDR3 has 16 amino acids. The CDR3 coding sequence is TGTGCCAGTACGGGTACAGGACGAAGCTCCAATCAGCCCCAGCATTTT. Translated: CASTGTGRSSNQPQHF.